The sequence of this T cell receptor beta chain was determined in a study of blood T cell repertoires in COVID-19. Study context: From the United States, Italy and Spain came samples of acute and convalescent COVID-19. In each case, the material was cDNA or gDNA derived from T cells, B-cell-depleted T cells, or PBMCs.

The Seattle site enrolled patients during active infection and followed them longitudinally. Per the study methods: Counts of nucleated cells, estimated from reference gene primer amplification, were obtained. Using immunoSEQ multiplex PCR, the repertoire was profiled, and TCRdb retains in-frame clones only, with some absent. V and J calls and clone size are copied from that table; D and trimming were computed from the DNA. The sample consists of about 340,000 clones, 88% of them appearing once. Unmatched junction bases numbered 0, after V lost 2 bases and J lost 0 bases. This CDR3 has 14 residues. The germline V gene has CDR1 MDHEN and CDR2 SYDVKM.

The origin of this receptor is a woman in her 70s with COVID-19, enrolled during active disease. The rearrangement uses TRBV28 and TRBJ1-1, with 7 bases identical to TRBD1. Source material: peripheral blood. The DNA for the CDR3 is TGTGCCAGCAGTTTAGGGACAGTGAACACTGAAGCTTTCTTT. It specifies CASSLGTVNTEAFF.